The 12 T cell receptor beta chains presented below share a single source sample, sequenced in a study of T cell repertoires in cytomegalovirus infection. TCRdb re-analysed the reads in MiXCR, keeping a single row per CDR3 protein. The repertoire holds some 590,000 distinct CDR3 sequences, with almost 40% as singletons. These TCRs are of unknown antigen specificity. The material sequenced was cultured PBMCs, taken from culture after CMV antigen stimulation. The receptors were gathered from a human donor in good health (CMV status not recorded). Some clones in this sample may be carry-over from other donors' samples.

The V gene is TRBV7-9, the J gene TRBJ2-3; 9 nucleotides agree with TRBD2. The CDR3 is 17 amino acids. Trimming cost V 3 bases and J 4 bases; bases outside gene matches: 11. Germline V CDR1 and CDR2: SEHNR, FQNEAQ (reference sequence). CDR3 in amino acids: CASSFAGGPFVADTQYF. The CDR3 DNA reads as TGTGCCAGCAGCTTCGCGGGAGGGCCTTTTGTCGCAGATACGCAGTATTTT. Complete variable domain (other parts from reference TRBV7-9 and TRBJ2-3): DTGVSQNPRHKITKRGQNVTFRCDPISEHNRLYWYRQTLGQGPEFLTYFQNEAQLEKSRLLSDRFSAERPKGSFSTLEIQRTEQGDSAMYLCASSFAGGPFVADTQYFGPGTRLTVL.

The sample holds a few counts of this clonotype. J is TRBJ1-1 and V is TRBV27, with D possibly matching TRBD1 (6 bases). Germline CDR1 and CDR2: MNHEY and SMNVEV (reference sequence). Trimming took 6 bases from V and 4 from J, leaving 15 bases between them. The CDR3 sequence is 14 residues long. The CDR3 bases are TGTGCCAGCAGGCTTGGGGGGGCGGGCACTGAAGCTTTCTTT. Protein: CASRLGGAGTEAFF.

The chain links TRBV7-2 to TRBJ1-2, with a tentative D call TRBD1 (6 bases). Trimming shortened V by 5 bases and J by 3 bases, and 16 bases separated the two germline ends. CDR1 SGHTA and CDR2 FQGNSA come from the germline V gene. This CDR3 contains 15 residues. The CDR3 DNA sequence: TGTGCCAGCAGCCCCCTGCCAGGGGATCACTATGGCTACACCTTC. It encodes CASSPLPGDHYGYTF.

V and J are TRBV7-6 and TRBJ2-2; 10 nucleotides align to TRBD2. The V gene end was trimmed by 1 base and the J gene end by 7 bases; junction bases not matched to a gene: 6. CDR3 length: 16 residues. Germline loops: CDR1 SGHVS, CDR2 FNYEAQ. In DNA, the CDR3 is TGTGCCAGCAGCTTAGGTCTAGCGGGAGCGGACGGGGAGCTGTTTTTT. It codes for CASSLGLAGADGELFF.

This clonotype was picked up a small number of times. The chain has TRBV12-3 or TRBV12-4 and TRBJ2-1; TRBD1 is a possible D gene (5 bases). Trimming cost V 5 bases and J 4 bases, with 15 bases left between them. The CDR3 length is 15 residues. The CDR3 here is CASSLDRWGYNEQFF. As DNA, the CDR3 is TGTGCCAGCAGTCTAGACAGATGGGGATACAATGAGCAGTTCTTC.

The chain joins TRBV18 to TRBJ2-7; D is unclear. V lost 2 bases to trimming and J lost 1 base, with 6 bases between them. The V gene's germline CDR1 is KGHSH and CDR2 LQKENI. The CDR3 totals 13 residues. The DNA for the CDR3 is TGTGCCAGCTCACCATCACAGTCCTACGAGCAGTACTTC. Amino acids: CASSPSQSYEQYF.

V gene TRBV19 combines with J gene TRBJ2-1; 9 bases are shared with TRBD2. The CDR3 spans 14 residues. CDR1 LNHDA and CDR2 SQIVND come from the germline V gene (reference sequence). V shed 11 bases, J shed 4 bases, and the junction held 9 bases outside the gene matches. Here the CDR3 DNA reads TGTGCCTCGAAGGGCGGGGGGGAATACAATGAGCAGTTCTTC. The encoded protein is CASKGGGEYNEQFF.

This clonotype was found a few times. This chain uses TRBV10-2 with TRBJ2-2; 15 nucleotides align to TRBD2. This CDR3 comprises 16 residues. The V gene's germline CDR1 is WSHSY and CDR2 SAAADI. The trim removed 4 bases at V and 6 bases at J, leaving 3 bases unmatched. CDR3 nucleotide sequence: TGCGCCAGCAGTGGGACTAGCGGGAGGGAGGCCGGGGAGCTGTTTTTT. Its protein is CASSGTSGREAGELFF.

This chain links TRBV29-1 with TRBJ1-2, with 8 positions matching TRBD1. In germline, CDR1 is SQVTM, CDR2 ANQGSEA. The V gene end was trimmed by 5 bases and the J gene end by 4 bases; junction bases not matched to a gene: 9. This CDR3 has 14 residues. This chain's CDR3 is CSVYGQGRPYGYTF. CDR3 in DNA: TGCAGCGTTTATGGACAGGGCCGACCCTATGGCTACACCTTC.

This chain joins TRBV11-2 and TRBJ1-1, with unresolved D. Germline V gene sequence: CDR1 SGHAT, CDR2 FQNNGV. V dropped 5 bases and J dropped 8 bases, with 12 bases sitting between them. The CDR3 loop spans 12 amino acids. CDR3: CASSPPWVEAFF. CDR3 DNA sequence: TGTGCCAGCAGCCCCCCGTGGGTAGAAGCTTTCTTT.

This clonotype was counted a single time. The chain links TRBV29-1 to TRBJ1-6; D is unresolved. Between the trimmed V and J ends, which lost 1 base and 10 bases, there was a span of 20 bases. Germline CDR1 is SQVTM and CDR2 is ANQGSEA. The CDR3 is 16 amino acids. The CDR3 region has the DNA TGCAGCGTTGAAGGTTACTTGGTACAAGTCGTCTCACCCCTCCACTTT. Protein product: CSVEGYLVQVVSPLHF.

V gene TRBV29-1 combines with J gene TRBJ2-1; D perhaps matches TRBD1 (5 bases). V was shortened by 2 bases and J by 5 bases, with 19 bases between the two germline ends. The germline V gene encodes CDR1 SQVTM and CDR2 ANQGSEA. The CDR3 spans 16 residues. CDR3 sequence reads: CSVEKGPGSPNNEQFF. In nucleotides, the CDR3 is TGCAGCGTTGAAAAGGGGCCAGGGTCACCAAACAATGAGCAGTTCTTC.